This entry lists 27 T cell receptor beta chains sequenced from one sample in a study of blood T cell repertoires in COVID-19. Assay: immunoSEQ multiplex PCR; the TCRdb copy retains only in-frame clones and omits some. The sample lists approximately 250,000 clones, 75% to 90% occurring once. The specimen was PBMCs or T cells enriched from blood (not recorded which). These receptors originate from a middle-aged woman who had been exposed to COVID-19.

This clone is a singleton in its sample. The chain recombines TRBV11-1 with TRBJ1-3; the D is unclear. CDR1 and CDR2 from the germline V gene are SGHAT and FQDESV (reference sequence). V lost 2 bases and J 0 bases, leaving 5 bases between the germline ends. The CDR3 loop spans 14 amino acids. Here the CDR3 reads CASSLTDSGNTIYF. The CDR3 bases are TGTGCCAGCAGCTTAACTGACTCTGGAAACACCATATATTTT. Filled out from reference TRBV11-1 and TRBJ1-3, the complete variable domain reads EAEVAQSPRYKITEKSQAVAFWCDPISGHATLYWYRQILGQGPELLVQFQDESVVDDSQLPKDRFSAERLKGVDSTLKIQPAELGDSAMYLCASSLTDSGNTIYFGEGSWLTVV.

This chain connects TRBV7-6 to TRBJ1-4, with 9 bases fitting TRBD1. The junction had 13 bases not matched to a gene; V was cut back by 4 bases and J by 4 bases. This CDR3 has 18 residues. In germline, CDR1 is SGHVS, CDR2 FNYEAQ. The CDR3, as DNA: TGTGCCAGCAGCTCAAACCCCGGAGGACAGGGGCTTAATGAAAAACTGTTTTTT. Residues: CASSSNPGGQGLNEKLFF.

The gene calls are TRBV24-1 and TRBJ2-1, with a possible D match to TRBD1 (8 bases). Per the germline V gene, CDR1 is KGHDR and CDR2 is SFDVKD. CDR3 length equals 20 residues. With 5 bases removed from V and 3 bases from J, the gap between germline ends came to 28 bases. The CDR3 bases are TGTGCCACCAGTGGGCGGGACAGGAATAGGGCGGGAGTGTTCTACAATGAGCAGTTCTTC. Protein sequence: CATSGRDRNRAGVFYNEQFF.

V and J are TRBV5-4 and TRBJ2-3, with 8 bases matching TRBD2. The CDR3 runs to 16 residues. Germline V gene lookup returns CDR1 SGHNT and CDR2 YYREEE (reference sequence). With 4 bases clipped from V and 0 bases from J, the junction kept 7 bases outside the gene matches. The CDR3 DNA follows: TGTGCCAGCAGCCTCCCGGGGGGGTCTAGCACAGATACGCAGTATTTT. This sequence encodes CASSLPGGSSTDTQYF.

This clone was recorded a few times. In DNA form, the CDR3 reads TGTGCCAGCAGTGGCGGCCGGGACAGAAGGTCGGGAGGCTACACCTTC. Translation gives CASSGGRDRRSGGYTF. The chain couples TRBV6-6 to TRBJ1-2, with 7 bases matching TRBD1. V was clipped by 5 bases and J by 8 bases; unmatched bases: 17. The CDR3 contains 16 residues. The germline CDR1 and CDR2 sequences are MNHNY and SVGAGI (reference sequence).

This sequence joins TRBV7-8 and TRBJ2-7, with a tentative D call TRBD2 (5 bases). CDR3 length: 13 residues. Trimming shortened V by 3 bases and J by 6 bases, and 12 bases separated the two germline ends. Germline V gene sequence: CDR1 SGHVS, CDR2 FQNEAQ. The CDR3 reads CASSFTRGSEQYV. The CDR3 DNA sequence: TGTGCCAGCAGCTTTACCCGAGGGAGCGAGCAGTACGTC.

V is TRBV28 and J is TRBJ1-5; 7 nucleotides line up with TRBD1. Germline trimming cut 7 bases from V and 0 bases from J; bases unmatched to any gene: 12. This CDR3 comprises 17 residues. The V gene's germline CDR1 is MDHEN and CDR2 SYDVKM. CDR3 residues: CASKTGRFVFSNQPQHF. The CDR3 bases are TGTGCCAGCAAGACAGGGAGGTTTGTTTTTAGCAATCAGCCCCAGCATTTT.

V usage is TRBV4-1 and J usage is TRBJ1-2; 9 bases agree with TRBD1. Per the germline V gene, CDR1 is MGHRA and CDR2 is YSYEKL. V lost 1 base and J lost 7; bases outside the gene matches: 1. CDR3 length: 13 amino acids. CDR3 coding DNA: TGCGCCAGCAGCCAAGTACAGGGGGCTGGCTACACCTTC. Its protein product is CASSQVQGAGYTF.

The V gene is TRBV27, the J gene TRBJ1-2, with 8 bases identical to TRBD1. This CDR3 contains 16 residues. Germline V gene lookup returns CDR1 MNHEY and CDR2 SMNVEV (reference sequence). Germline trimming cut 3 bases from V and 7 bases from J; bases unmatched to any gene: 13. CDR3 residues: CASSFFPDRATVGYTF. CDR3 in DNA: TGTGCCAGCAGTTTTTTCCCGGACAGGGCCACGGTTGGCTACACCTTC.

CDR3 bases: TGCGCCAGCAGCTTGGCCGGGGGGGGCCATCAGCCCCAGCATTTT. Residues: CASSLAGGGHQPQHF. V and J are TRBV5-1 and TRBJ1-5; tentatively, D is TRBD1 (6 bases). The length of the CDR3 is 15 residues. Germline lookup yields CDR1 SGHRS and CDR2 YFSETQ. V lost 0 bases and J 5 bases, leaving 12 bases between the germline ends.

This clone was found a few times. The chain links TRBV6-2 or TRBV6-3 to TRBJ2-5; TRBD2 might be the D (6 bases). Trimming removed 5 bases at V and 5 bases at J, with 18 bases between. The CDR3 loop spans 15 amino acids. Germline assignment: CDR1 MNHEY and CDR2 SVGEGT. This chain's CDR3 is CASSSGGEVAETQYF. CDR3 nucleotides: TGTGCCAGCAGTAGTGGCGGGGAGGTCGCGGAGACCCAGTACTTC.

The chain links TRBV2 to TRBJ1-2; 10 bases fit TRBD1. The CDR3 is 15 residues long. In germline, CDR1 is SNHLY, CDR2 FYNNEI. J lost 6 bases, V lost 2 bases, and 6 bases had no gene match. In DNA, the CDR3 is TGTGCCAGCAGTGAAAGGGGACAGGGGTTGGATGGCTACACCTTC. It specifies CASSERGQGLDGYTF.

This clone was seen just once. This chain connects TRBV25-1 to TRBJ2-5; possibly TRBD2 for D (5 bases). Trimming took off 1 base at V and 4 bases at J, with 16 bases between the two ends. This CDR3 comprises 16 residues. The germline V gene has CDR1 MGHDK and CDR2 SYGVNS. This chain's CDR3 is CASSESAGSLGETQYF. CDR3 coding DNA: TGTGCCAGCAGTGAATCCGCGGGTAGCTTGGGAGAGACCCAGTACTTC.

This chain joins TRBV30 and TRBJ2-1, with 8 bases matching TRBD1. This CDR3 is built from 14 residues. Looked up from germline, CDR1 is GTSNPN and CDR2 is SVGIG (reference sequence). Trimming took 4 bases from V and 0 from J; bases not matched to a gene: 2. CDR3: CAWTGGYSYNEQFF. The CDR3 DNA reads as TGTGCCTGGACAGGGGGCTACTCCTACAATGAGCAGTTCTTC.

This clone appeared once. The rearrangement uses TRBV5-1 and TRBJ1-1, with D possibly matching TRBD1 (6 bases). The CDR3 is made up of 13 amino acids. Per the germline V gene, CDR1 is SGHRS and CDR2 is YFSETQ. Trimming stripped 5 bases from V and 1 base from J, with 9 bases between. The CDR3 here is CASREGQNTEAFF. The DNA for the CDR3 is TGCGCCAGCAGAGAGGGACAGAACACTGAAGCTTTCTTT.

The rearrangement links TRBV4-1 to TRBJ2-5; unclear D gene. Looked up from germline, CDR1 is MGHRA and CDR2 is YSYEKL. V was pared by 4 bases and J by 3 bases, with 12 bases between. This CDR3 is built from 14 residues. The CDR3, as DNA: TGCGCCAGCAGCCCAAGCACCGGAGAAGAGACCCAGTACTTC. As protein: CASSPSTGEETQYF.

The gene calls are TRBV2 and TRBJ2-5; maybe TRBD1 (5 bases). Germline CDR1 is SNHLY and CDR2 is FYNNEI. The CDR3 has 12 amino acids. The V end was cut by 5 bases, the J end by 3 bases, with 7 bases between. The CDR3 spells CASSTTEETQYF. The CDR3 coding sequence is TGTGCCAGCAGTACGACAGAAGAGACCCAGTACTTC.

The chain couples TRBV11-1 to TRBJ2-3; D perhaps matches TRBD2 (6 bases). CDR1 is SGHAT, CDR2 FQDESV, per germline (reference sequence). V was pared by 5 bases and J by 14 bases, with 23 bases between. The CDR3 is 14 residues long. In DNA, the CDR3 is TGTGCCAGCAGCCTAAGAGTGGGGGAGGAACCGCGGTATTTT. Translated, it gives CASSLRVGEEPRYF.

The chain employs TRBV24-1 and TRBJ1-1, with D hard to call. The CDR3 has 14 residues. Germline V CDR1 and CDR2: KGHDR, SFDVKD. Deletions cut 2 bases from V and 1 base from J, with 7 bases between. DNA for the CDR3: TGTGCCACCAGTGATTCGTGGAGGAACACTGAAGCTTTCTTT. Translated, it gives CATSDSWRNTEAFF.

V usage is TRBV7-9 and J usage is TRBJ1-5; no clear D gene. V was clipped by 1 base and J by 7 bases, with 5 bases between them. The CDR3 sequence is 12 residues long. Germline V gene data show CDR1 as SEHNR and CDR2 as FQNEAQ (reference sequence). CDR3 residues: CASSLVSQPQHF. CDR3 in DNA: TGTGCCAGCAGCTTAGTGAGCCAGCCCCAGCATTTT. Using reference TRBV7-9 and TRBJ1-5 for the parts outside the CDR3, the full variable domain is DTGVSQNPRHKITKRGQNVTFRCDPISEHNRLYWYRQTLGQGPEFLTYFQNEAQLEKSRLLSDRFSAERPKGSFSTLEIQRTEQGDSAMYLCASSLVSQPQHFGDGTRLSIL.

CDR3 sequence reads: CASSLQGVGETQYF. The CDR3 nucleotides read TGTGCCAGCAGCTTGCAGGGGGTAGGGGAGACCCAGTACTTC. This sequence joins TRBV5-4 and TRBJ2-5; TRBD1 aligns across 7 bases. CDR3 length: 14 residues. V shed 1 base, J shed 5 bases, and the junction held 5 bases outside the gene matches. Germline V gene sequence: CDR1 SGHNT, CDR2 YYREEE (reference sequence).

This clone was seen a single time. The rearrangement uses TRBV28 and TRBJ2-3, with D possibly being TRBD2 (5 bases). The V end lost 8 bases, the J end lost 14 bases, and 17 bases lay between the germline ends. Per germline, CDR1 MDHEN and CDR2 SYDVKM. This CDR3 contains 11 residues. The CDR3 protein is CASGRVTLRYF. CDR3 DNA: TGTGCCAGCGGGAGAGTAACGTTGCGGTATTTT.

This sequence joins TRBV7-6 and TRBJ1-4; D not certain. Germline loops: CDR1 SGHVS, CDR2 FNYEAQ. The ends were cut back, 0 bases at V and 0 bases at J, with 8 bases in the middle. This CDR3 is built from 16 residues. The CDR3: CASSLAPQTTNEKLFF. The CDR3 coding sequence is TGTGCCAGCAGCTTAGCCCCCCAGACAACTAATGAAAAACTGTTTTTT.

This rearrangement joins TRBV6-1 to TRBJ2-7; D is possibly TRBD1 (6 bases). The CDR3 spans 13 residues. The V end lost 2 bases, the J end lost 9 bases, and 14 bases lay between the germline ends. The germline V gene has CDR1 MNHNS and CDR2 SASEGT. CDR3 sequence reads: CASSETTGRGQYV. The CDR3 coding sequence is TGTGCCAGCAGTGAAACGACAGGCCGTGGGCAGTACGTC.

The CDR3: CASSLDSRGGKNIQYF. CDR3 nucleotide sequence: TGTGCCAGCAGCTTGGACTCGCGGGGGGGGAAAAACATTCAGTACTTC. The chain couples TRBV5-4 to TRBJ2-4; TRBD2 matches at 9 bases. Looked up from germline, CDR1 is SGHNT and CDR2 is YYREEE (reference sequence). Trimming at V came to 0 bases and at J to 4 bases, leaving 5 bases not matched to a gene. This CDR3 comprises 16 residues.

This clone was observed a handful of times. The chain couples TRBV7-2 to TRBJ2-1; TRBD2 might be the D (6 bases). Germline V gene lookup returns CDR1 SGHTA and CDR2 FQGNSA. The CDR3 spans 13 residues. V gave up 4 bases and J gave up 9 bases, with 13 bases separating them. This CDR3 reads CASSSGWRGEQFF. CDR3 nucleotides: TGTGCCAGCAGCTCGGGGTGGAGGGGTGAGCAGTTCTTC.

The rearrangement links TRBV24-1 to TRBJ2-1; 7 nucleotides agree with TRBD1. The germline V gene has CDR1 KGHDR and CDR2 SFDVKD. V dropped 5 bases and J dropped 13; count of bases not matched to a gene: 13. The CDR3 is 14 residues long. The CDR3 is CATSVKEGGRVQFF. CDR3 bases: TGTGCCACCAGTGTTAAAGAAGGGGGCAGGGTTCAGTTCTTC.